This T cell receptor (beta chain) appears in the sequencing data of a study of CD8+ T cells in alopecia areata. For the study at large: C3H/HeJ graft donors with spontaneous alopecia, aged about 6-13 months, supplied skin that was transplanted onto female C3H/HeJ mice aged about 6-10 weeks. Study-wide findings and caveats: Mice gave a clearer picture of TCR sharing than patients did, possibly for HLA-related reasons. Scalp sequencing also captures normal skin's resident alphabeta T cells.

Reverse transcription of extracted RNA yielded cDNA, which provided the sequencing template. Clones were sequenced by immunoSEQ multiplex PCR, and TCRdb holds only the in-frame ones, with some missing. The sample includes around 20,000 clones, none of them occurring once. The sample holds many counts of this clone. What it binds is not known. Mouse names are used for the genes. Read sequence stops 4 residues before the CDR3 end, and the germline J gene provides the missing end. Sorting of pooled cutaneous lymph node cells used CD4, CD8alpha, NKG2D, NKG2ACE and other markers. The CDR3 consists of 14 residues. Germline CDR1 reads FNHDT; CDR2 reads SITEND (reference sequence). V gave up 4 bases and J gave up 5 bases; unmatched junction bases: 3.

The source of this sequence is a C3H/HeJ mouse with alopecia areata. This mouse strain has H2-k as its MHC haplotype. The sequencing sample was made of CD8+ T cells sorted from a lymph node. V usage is TRBV19 and J usage is TRBJ1-4; 9 positions match TRBD1. The CDR3 DNA, read in part, is TGTGCCAGCAGTTCCGGGACAGGGAACGAA. Translating it yields CASSSGTGNE. The full CDR3 sequence reads CASSSGTGNERLFF.